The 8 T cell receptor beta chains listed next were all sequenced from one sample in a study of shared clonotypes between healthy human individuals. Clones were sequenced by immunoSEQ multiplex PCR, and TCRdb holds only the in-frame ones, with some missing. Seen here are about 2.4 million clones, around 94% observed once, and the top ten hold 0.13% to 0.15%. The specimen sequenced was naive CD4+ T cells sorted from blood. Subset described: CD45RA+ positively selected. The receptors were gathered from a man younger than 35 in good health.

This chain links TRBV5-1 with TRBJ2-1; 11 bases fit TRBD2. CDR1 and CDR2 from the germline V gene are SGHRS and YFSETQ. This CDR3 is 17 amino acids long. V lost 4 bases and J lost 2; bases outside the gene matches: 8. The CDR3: CASSPKLAGAPYNEQFF. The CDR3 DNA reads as TGCGCCAGCAGCCCTAAACTAGCGGGGGCGCCCTACAATGAGCAGTTCTTC.

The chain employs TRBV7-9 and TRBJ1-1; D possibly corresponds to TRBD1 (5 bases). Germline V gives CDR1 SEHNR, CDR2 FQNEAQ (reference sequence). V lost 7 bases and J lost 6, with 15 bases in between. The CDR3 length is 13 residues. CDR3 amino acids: CASTPRGVAEAFF. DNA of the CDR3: TGTGCCAGCACCCCTCGGGGGGTAGCTGAAGCTTTCTTT.

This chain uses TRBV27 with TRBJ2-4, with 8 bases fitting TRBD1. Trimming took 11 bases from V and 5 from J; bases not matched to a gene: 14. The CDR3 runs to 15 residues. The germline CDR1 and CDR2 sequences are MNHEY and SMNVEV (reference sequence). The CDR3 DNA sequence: TGTGCCGGACAGGGATCCATCTTGAGCGAAAACATTCAGTACTTC. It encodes CAGQGSILSENIQYF.

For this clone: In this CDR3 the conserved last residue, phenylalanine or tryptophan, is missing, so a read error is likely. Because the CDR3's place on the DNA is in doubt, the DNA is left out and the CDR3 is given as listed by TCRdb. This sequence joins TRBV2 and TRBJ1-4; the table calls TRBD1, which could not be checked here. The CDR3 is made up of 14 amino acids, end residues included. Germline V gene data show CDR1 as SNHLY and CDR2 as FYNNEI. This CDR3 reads CASSEAGAGPPNFL.

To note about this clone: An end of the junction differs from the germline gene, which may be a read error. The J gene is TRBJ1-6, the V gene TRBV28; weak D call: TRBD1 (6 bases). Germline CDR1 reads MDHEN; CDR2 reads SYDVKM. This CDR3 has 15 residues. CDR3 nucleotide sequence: TGTGCCGGCAGGGTTAGTAAGGGGGATAATTCACCCCTCCACTTT. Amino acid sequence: CAGRVSKGDNSPLHF. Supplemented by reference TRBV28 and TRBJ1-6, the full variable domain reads DVKVTQSSRYLVKRTGEKVFLECVQDMDHENMFWYRQDPGLGLRLIYFSYDVKMKEKGDIPEGYSVSREKKERFSLILESASTNQTSMYLCAGRVSKGDNSPLHFGNGTRLTVT.

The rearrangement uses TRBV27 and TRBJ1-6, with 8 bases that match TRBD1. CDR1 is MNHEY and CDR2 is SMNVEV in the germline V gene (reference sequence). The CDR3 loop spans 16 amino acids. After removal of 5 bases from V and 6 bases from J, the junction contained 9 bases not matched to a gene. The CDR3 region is CASSLLGQGGNSPLHF. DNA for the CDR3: TGTGCCAGCAGTCTCCTCGGACAGGGAGGTAATTCACCCCTCCACTTT.

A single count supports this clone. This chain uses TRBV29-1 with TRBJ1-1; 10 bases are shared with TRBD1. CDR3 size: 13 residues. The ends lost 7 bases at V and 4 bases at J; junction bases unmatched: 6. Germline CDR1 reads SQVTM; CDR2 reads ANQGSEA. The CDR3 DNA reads TGCAGCGGCAAAGACAGGGGGCGCACTGAAGCTTTCTTT. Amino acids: CSGKDRGRTEAFF.

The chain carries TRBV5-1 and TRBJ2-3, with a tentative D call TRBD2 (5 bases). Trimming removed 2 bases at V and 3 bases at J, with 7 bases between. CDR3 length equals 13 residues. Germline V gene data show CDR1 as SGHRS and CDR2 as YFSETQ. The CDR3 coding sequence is TGCGCCAGCAGCTTACGGGAAACAGATACGCAGTATTTT. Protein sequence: CASSLRETDTQYF.